These 28 T cell receptor beta chains share one sample of origin, sequenced in a study of monozygotic twins with cystic fibrosis. Sequencing used immunoSEQ multiplex PCR; TCRdb keeps in-frame clones, though not all of them. The table lists 30,000 to 35,000 clones, under 70% of them singletons. Sequenced material: blood. All receptors derive from a girl between 10 and 17 years old with cystic fibrosis.

CDR3: CASSASGQETQYF. The CDR3 nucleotides read TGCGCCAGCAGCGCCAGCGGGCAAGAGACCCAGTACTTC. V and J are TRBV5-1 and TRBJ2-5, with D maybe TRBD2 (6 bases). V gave up 4 bases and J gave up 2 bases, with 9 bases separating them. The CDR3 runs 13 residues. Germline V gives CDR1 SGHRS, CDR2 YFSETQ.

This chain links TRBV2 with TRBJ1-2; 10 bases align to TRBD1. The trim removed 6 bases at V and 3 bases at J, leaving 1 base unmatched. In germline, CDR1 is SNHLY, CDR2 FYNNEI. This CDR3 has 13 residues. CDR3 coding DNA: TGTGCCAGCAGGACAGGGGGCGACTATGGCTACACCTTC. Translated, it gives CASRTGGDYGYTF.

This clone was recorded only once. The CDR3 DNA reads as TGTGCCAGCAGCCTTCGGACAGGGTTAGTCACAGATACGCAGTATTTT. Translating it yields CASSLRTGLVTDTQYF. The chain links TRBV9 to TRBJ2-3; 8 nucleotides agree with TRBD1. The ends lost 4 bases at V and 2 bases at J; junction bases unmatched: 9. The germline CDR1 and CDR2 sequences are SGDLS and YYNGEE. This CDR3 comprises 16 residues.

V gene TRBV10-3 combines with J gene TRBJ2-1; weak D call: TRBD1 (6 bases). Looked up from germline, CDR1 is ENHRY and CDR2 is SYGVKD. V was clipped by 7 bases and J by 4 bases, with 14 bases between them. The CDR3 has 14 amino acids. The CDR3 is CAIKGESSYNEQFF. CDR3 coding DNA: TGTGCCATCAAGGGGGAGTCAAGTTACAATGAGCAGTTCTTC.

The chain has TRBV30 and TRBJ2-3, with 7 bases aligning to TRBD2. The length of the CDR3 is 17 residues. The V gene end was trimmed by 1 base and the J gene end by 2 bases; junction bases not matched to a gene: 12. Germline loops: CDR1 GTSNPN, CDR2 SVGIG (reference sequence). The CDR3 loop is CAWSDYGGRESTDTQYF. As DNA, the CDR3 is TGTGCCTGGAGTGACTATGGAGGGAGGGAATCCACAGATACGCAGTATTTT. Variable domain in full (rest from reference TRBV30 and TRBJ2-3): SQTIHQWPATLVQPVGSPLSLECTVEGTSNPNLYWYRQAAGRGLQLLFYSVGIGQISSEVPQNLSASRPQDRQFILSSKKLLLSDSGFYLCAWSDYGGRESTDTQYFGPGTRLTVL.

This clone showed up just once. The genes are TRBV7-9 and TRBJ2-3, with D perhaps being TRBD1 or TRBD2 (5 bases each). CDR1 is SEHNR, CDR2 FQNEAQ, per germline (reference sequence). The CDR3 totals 13 residues. Trimming took off 7 bases at V and 6 bases at J, with 14 bases between the two ends. In nucleotides, the CDR3 is TGTGCCAGCAAACAAGCGGCAGGGGATACGCAGTATTTT. Amino acid sequence: CASKQAAGDTQYF.

The chain couples TRBV30 to TRBJ1-5, with D tentatively TRBD1 (6 bases). The CDR3 runs 16 residues. V was shortened by 3 bases and J by 0 bases, with 15 bases between the two germline ends. The germline CDR1 and CDR2 sequences are GTSNPN and SVGIG (reference sequence). The CDR3 region is CAWRDGPGDSNQPQHF. DNA for the CDR3: TGTGCCTGGAGAGACGGACCAGGGGATAGCAATCAGCCCCAGCATTTT.

The genes are TRBV12-1 and TRBJ2-7; TRBD2, the table's D call, was not compared with the DNA. TRBV12-1 is a documented pseudogene. This CDR3 has 12 residues. CDR3 amino acids: CASSFADYEQYV. The CDR3 bases are TGTGCCAGCAGCTTTGCCGACTACGAGCAGTACGTC.

The chain links TRBV21-1 to TRBJ1-3; TRBD1 was called by the table and not checked on the DNA. TRBV21-1 constitutes a pseudogene. The length of the CDR3 is 17 residues. CDR3 residues: CASSEAQGGVFGNTIYF. The CDR3 DNA reads TGTGCCAGCAGCGAAGCACAGGGTGGGGTCTTTGGAAACACCATATATTTT.

DNA of the CDR3: TGTGCCAGCAGTCGCCCCATGTTATACGAGCAGTACTTC. As protein: CASSRPMLYEQYF. The rearrangement joins TRBV28 to TRBJ2-7, with D unclear. Looked up from germline, CDR1 is MDHEN and CDR2 is SYDVKM. Trimming pared 5 bases from V and 4 bases from J, leaving 12 bases between. The CDR3 spans 13 residues.

This chain joins TRBV30 and TRBJ2-2; a weak D match, TRBD1 (6 bases). The CDR3 covers 14 residues. Germline CDR1 and CDR2: GTSNPN and SVGIG (reference sequence). The V end was cut by 0 bases, the J end by 3 bases, with 8 bases between. DNA of the CDR3: TGTGCCTGGAGTGTACGGACAGACACCGGGGAGCTGTTTTTT. It yields the protein CAWSVRTDTGELFF.

The rearrangement joins TRBV25-1 to TRBJ2-7; 9 bases align to TRBD1. Germline CDR1 and CDR2: MGHDK and SYGVNS. Trimming took 6 bases from V and 1 from J; bases not matched to a gene: 10. The CDR3 is made up of 16 amino acids. CDR3 in DNA: TGTGCCAGCAGCTCGGCGCCGGGACAGGGATCCTACGAGCAGTACTTC. Translating gives CASSSAPGQGSYEQYF.

The chain couples TRBV18 to TRBJ1-1; D call uncertain. CDR1 and CDR2 (germline): KGHSH, LQKENI. The CDR3 spans 14 residues. Trimming left V 4 bases short and J 3 bases short, with 12 bases between. The CDR3 coding sequence is TGTGCCAGCTCACGTCTTGAGGGCGACACTGAAGCTTTCTTT. Amino acids: CASSRLEGDTEAFF.

This clone was found a few times. The chain carries TRBV9 and TRBJ2-7, with TRBD2 matching over 10 bases. Germline V lookup: CDR1 SGDLS, CDR2 YYNGEE. V shed 0 bases, J shed 4 bases, and the junction held 4 bases outside the gene matches. This CDR3 has 15 residues. The CDR3 bases are TGTGCCAGCAGCGTAGGAGGGACTAGCGCGTACGAGCAGTACTTC. This sequence encodes CASSVGGTSAYEQYF.

The chain joins TRBV5-1 to TRBJ1-3; no firm D call. Trimming took 6 bases from V and 7 from J, leaving 8 bases between them. CDR3 size: 11 residues. Germline V CDR1 and CDR2: SGHRS, YFSETQ. CDR3 in amino acids: CASTDGNTIYF. The DNA of the CDR3 is TGCGCCAGCACGGACGGGAACACCATATATTTT. Drawing the rest from reference TRBV5-1 and TRBJ1-3, the complete variable domain is KAGVTQTPRYLIKTRGQQVTLSCSPISGHRSVSWYQQTPGQGLQFLFEYFSETQRNKGNFPGRFSGRQFSNSRSEMNVSTLELGDSALYLCASTDGNTIYFGEGSWLTVV.

This clone was seen only a few times. This sequence joins TRBV6-4 and TRBJ2-1, with 8 positions matching TRBD2. V was clipped by 0 bases and J by 8 bases; unmatched bases: 9. Germline assignment: CDR1 MRHNA and CDR2 SNTAGT. The CDR3 extends over 16 amino acids. CDR3 bases: TGTGCCAGCAGTGACTCGTCTAGCGGGTCAAGCGATGAGCAGTTCTTC. Translation: CASSDSSSGSSDEQFF.

V is TRBV6-6 and J is TRBJ1-4; TRBD1 aligns across 8 bases. J lost 4 bases, V lost 7 bases, and 8 bases had no gene match. CDR1 is MNHNY and CDR2 is SVGAGI in the germline V gene (reference sequence). The CDR3 spans 15 residues. The CDR3 loop reads CASTEPQGGNEKLFF. The DNA of the CDR3 is TGTGCCAGCACCGAACCACAGGGGGGTAATGAAAAACTGTTTTTT.

This chain joins TRBV7-2 and TRBJ2-7; 7 nucleotides match TRBD2. Losses at the gene ends were 5 bases for V and 0 bases for J; bases not matched to a gene: 10. CDR3 length: 16 amino acids. Germline V lookup: CDR1 SGHTA, CDR2 FQGNSA. The CDR3 reads CASSKLSGISSYEQYF. The DNA of the CDR3 is TGTGCCAGCAGCAAACTCAGCGGGATCAGCTCCTACGAGCAGTACTTC.

V usage is TRBV19 and J usage is TRBJ2-3, with 8 positions matching TRBD2. This CDR3 spans 12 amino acids. Germline V gene data show CDR1 as LNHDA and CDR2 as SQIVND (reference sequence). V was clipped by 8 bases and J by 8 bases; unmatched bases: 6. CDR3 DNA sequence: TGTGCCAGTTTGACTAGCGACGGTACGCAGTATTTT. Protein: CASLTSDGTQYF.

The chain carries TRBV13 and TRBJ2-7; 8 positions match TRBD2. This CDR3 is 14 amino acids long. Germline trimming cut 1 base from V and 2 bases from J; bases unmatched to any gene: 1. Germline V gene data show CDR1 as PRHDT and CDR2 as FYEKMQ (reference sequence). CDR3 in amino acids: CASSLAGGTYEQYV. CDR3 bases: TGTGCCAGCAGCTTAGCGGGGGGGACCTACGAGCAGTACGTC.

V and J are TRBV5-1 and TRBJ2-3; 7 bases match TRBD2. J gave up 6 bases and V 6 bases, and 7 bases lay outside the gene matches. Per the germline V gene, CDR1 is SGHRS and CDR2 is YFSETQ. CDR3 size: 13 residues. CDR3: CASIRRERDTQYF. CDR3 nucleotide sequence: TGCGCCAGCATACGGCGGGAGCGGGATACGCAGTATTTT.

V gene TRBV2 combines with J gene TRBJ1-2, with D possibly being TRBD1 (6 bases). The V end lost 4 bases, the J end lost 4 bases, and 10 bases lay between the germline ends. The CDR3 is 13 amino acids. The germline V gene encodes CDR1 SNHLY and CDR2 FYNNEI. CDR3 sequence reads: CASSVGQRYGYTF. In DNA, the CDR3 is TGTGCCAGCAGTGTTGGACAGCGCTATGGCTACACCTTC.

V and J are TRBV27 and TRBJ2-3, with 9 bases identical to TRBD2. V gave up 3 bases and J gave up 3 bases; unmatched junction bases: 4. This CDR3 spans 15 amino acids. Germline-derived CDR1 and CDR2 are MNHEY and SMNVEV (reference sequence). Here the CDR3 reads CASSFGLAGTDTQYF. CDR3 DNA: TGTGCCAGCAGTTTCGGGCTAGCGGGAACAGATACGCAGTATTTT.

This clone appeared once. The chain joins TRBV7-9 to TRBJ2-5; 11 positions agree with TRBD1. This CDR3 contains 14 residues. Losses at the gene ends were 2 bases for V and 5 bases for J; bases not matched to a gene: 1. From germline, CDR1 is SEHNR and CDR2 FQNEAQ (reference sequence). CDR3 sequence (DNA): TGTGCCAGCAGCTTAAGGACAGGGGGCGAGACCCAGTACTTC. Translating it yields CASSLRTGGETQYF.

This rearrangement joins TRBV6-6 to TRBJ2-4; no reliable D call. The CDR3 covers 16 residues. Deletions cut 6 bases from V and 2 bases from J, with 17 bases between. Germline assignment: CDR1 MNHNY and CDR2 SVGAGI (reference sequence). Here the CDR3 DNA reads TGTGCCAGCAGCCCCCCACAGCTTACGACCAAAAACATTCAGTACTTC. It yields the protein CASSPPQLTTKNIQYF.

This chain uses TRBV28 with TRBJ2-7; D could derive from TRBD1 or TRBD2 (6 bases each). Trimming shortened V by 1 base and J by 0 bases, and 10 bases separated the two germline ends. In germline, CDR1 is MDHEN, CDR2 SYDVKM. CDR3 size: 15 residues. CDR3 region: CASSLLAGHSYEQYF. Written as DNA, the CDR3 is TGTGCCAGCAGTTTATTGGCGGGACACTCCTACGAGCAGTACTTC.

This clone has just a few counts. The V and J genes are TRBV27 and TRBJ2-2; TRBD2 is a possible D gene (6 bases). V lost 6 bases and J lost 0, with 14 bases in between. Germline V gene sequence: CDR1 MNHEY, CDR2 SMNVEV (reference sequence). The CDR3 is 16 residues long. In nucleotides, the CDR3 is TGTGCCAGCAGAACCGGGACTCAAGCGAACACCGGGGAGCTGTTTTTT. This codes for CASRTGTQANTGELFF.

This rearrangement joins TRBV7-9 to TRBJ1-1; no definite D call. CDR1 is SEHNR and CDR2 is FQNEAQ in the germline V gene (reference sequence). The V gene lost 5 bases and the J gene lost 5 bases, with 15 bases spanning the gap. This CDR3 comprises 14 residues. CDR3 in amino acids: CASSPEAGRTEAFF. For the CDR3, the DNA is TGTGCCAGCAGCCCGGAGGCCGGGCGTACTGAAGCTTTCTTT.